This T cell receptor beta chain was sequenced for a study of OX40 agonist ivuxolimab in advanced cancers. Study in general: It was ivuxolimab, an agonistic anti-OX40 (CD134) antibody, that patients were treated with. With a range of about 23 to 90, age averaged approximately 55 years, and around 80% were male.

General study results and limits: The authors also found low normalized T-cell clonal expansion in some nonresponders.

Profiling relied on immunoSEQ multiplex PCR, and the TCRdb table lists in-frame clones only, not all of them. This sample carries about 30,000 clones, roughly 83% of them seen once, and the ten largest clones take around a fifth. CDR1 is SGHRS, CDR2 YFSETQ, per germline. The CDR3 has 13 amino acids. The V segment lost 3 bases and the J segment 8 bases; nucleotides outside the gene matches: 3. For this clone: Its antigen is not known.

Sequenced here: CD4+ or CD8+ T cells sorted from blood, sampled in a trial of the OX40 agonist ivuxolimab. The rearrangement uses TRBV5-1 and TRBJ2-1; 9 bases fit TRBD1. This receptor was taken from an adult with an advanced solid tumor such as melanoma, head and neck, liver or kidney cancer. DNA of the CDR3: TGCGCCAGCAGCTGGACAGGGGTAGATGAGCAGTTCTTC. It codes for CASSWTGVDEQFF.